This T cell receptor (beta chain) was observed in a study of blood T cell repertoires in COVID-19. The CDR3 has 17 amino acids. V shed 4 bases, J shed 3 bases, and the junction held 10 bases outside the gene matches. CDR1 SQVTM and CDR2 ANQGSEA come from the germline V gene. Assay used: immunoSEQ multiplex PCR; TCRdb lists only in-frame clones, some missing. The table records tens of thousands of clones, around 77% of them present only once. The sequencing input was peripheral blood. The chain carries TRBV29-1 and TRBJ2-5; 14 positions match TRBD2. The sequence came from a human donor in a cohort sampled during active COVID-19. In DNA, the CDR3 is TGCAGCGTTGGCCGCAGACTAGCGGGGGGGAGGAAAGAGACCCAGTACTTC. Protein sequence: CSVGRRLAGGRKETQYF.